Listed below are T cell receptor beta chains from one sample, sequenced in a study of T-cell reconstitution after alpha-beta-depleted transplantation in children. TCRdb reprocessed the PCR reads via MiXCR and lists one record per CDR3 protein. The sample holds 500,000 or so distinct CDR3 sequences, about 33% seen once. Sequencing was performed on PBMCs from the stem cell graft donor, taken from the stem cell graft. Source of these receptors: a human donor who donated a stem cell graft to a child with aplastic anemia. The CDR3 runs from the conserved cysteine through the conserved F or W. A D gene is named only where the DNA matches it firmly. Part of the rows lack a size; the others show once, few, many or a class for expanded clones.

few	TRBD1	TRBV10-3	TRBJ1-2	TGTGCCATCTCCGGGACAGGGGAATACGGCTACACCTTC	CAISGTGEYGYTF
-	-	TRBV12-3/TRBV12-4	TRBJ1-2	TGTGCCAGCGGGAATAGTAACTATGGCTACACCTTC	CASGNSNYGYTF
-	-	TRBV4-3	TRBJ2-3	TGCGCCAGCAGCCAATCCCCAAGCAACACAGATACGCAGTATTTT	CASSQSPSNTDTQYF
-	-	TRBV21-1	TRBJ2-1	TGTGCCAGTCTCCCCCCCTGTGCCCAGGCCTACAATGAGCAGTTCTTC	CASLPPCAQAYNEQFF
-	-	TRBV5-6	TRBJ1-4	TGTGCCAGCAGCGCCCTAGAGTTTGCAACTAATGAAAAACTGTTTTTT	CASSALEFATNEKLFF
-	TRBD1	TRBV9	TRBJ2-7	TGTGCCAGCAGCCGAGACACCGGGACAGACTCCTACGAGCAGTACTTC	CASSRDTGTDSYEQYF
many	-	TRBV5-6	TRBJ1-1	TGTGCCAGCAGCTTGCAAGGGGGCACTGAAGCTTTCTTT	CASSLQGGTEAFF
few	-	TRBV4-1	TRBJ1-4	TGCGCCAGCAGCCGAAATCGGGACCCGACGTCGATCGAAAAACTGTTTTTT	CASSRNRDPTSIEKLFF
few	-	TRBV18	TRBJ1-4	TGTGCCAGCTCAACTCAGGGATTGAGTAATGAAAAACTGTTTTTT	CASSTQGLSNEKLFF
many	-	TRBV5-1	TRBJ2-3	TGCGCCAGCAGTCTGGAGAGCACAGATACGCAGTATTTT	CASSLESTDTQYF
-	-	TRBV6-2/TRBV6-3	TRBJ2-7	TGTGCCAGCAGTATTACTTACGAGCAGTACTTC	CASSITYEQYF
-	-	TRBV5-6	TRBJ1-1	TGTGCCAGCAGCTTGTCGGGGGGGACCCTAACTGAAGCTTTCTTT	CASSLSGGTLTEAFF
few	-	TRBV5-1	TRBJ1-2	TGCGCCAGCAGCTCGACAGTAAACTATGGCTACACCTTC	CASSSTVNYGYTF
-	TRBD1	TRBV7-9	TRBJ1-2	TGTGCCAGCAGCTCGACCCGACAGGGCGAGGACTATGGCTACACCTTC	CASSSTRQGEDYGYTF
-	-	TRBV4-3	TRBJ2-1	TGCGCCAGCAGCCAAGGTGGTAGGGTACATGAGCAGTTCTTC	CASSQGGRVHEQFF
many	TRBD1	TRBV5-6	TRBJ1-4	TGTGCCAGCAGCGCTGACAGGGGGCGAGTCCTGTTTTTT	CASSADRGRVLFF
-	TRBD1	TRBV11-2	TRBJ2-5	TGTGCCAGCAGCTTAGGGGGACAGGGCATCCAAGAGACCCAGTACTTC	CASSLGGQGIQETQYF
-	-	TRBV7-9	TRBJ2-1	TGTGCCAGCATCGTAGAATTAGACATACACAATGAGCAGTTCTTC	CASIVELDIHNEQFF
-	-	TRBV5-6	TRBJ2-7	TGTGCCAGCAGCGGGGGACCGACTTTCACCTACGAGCAGTACTTC	CASSGGPTFTYEQYF
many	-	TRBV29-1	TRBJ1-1	TGCAGCGTGGGTAATTCGCTGAACACTGAAGCTTTCTTT	CSVGNSLNTEAFF
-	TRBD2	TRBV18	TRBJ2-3	TGTGCCAGCCCCTCGGGGACTACCATCACAGATACGCAGTATTTT	CASPSGTTITDTQYF
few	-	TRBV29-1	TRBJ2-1	TGCAGCGTTGTTAGACTAGTCAACAATGAGCAGTTCTTC	CSVVRLVNNEQFF
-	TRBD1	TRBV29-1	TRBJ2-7	TGCAGCGCCATGACAGGGTACTCCTACGAGCAGTACTTC	CSAMTGYSYEQYF